This T cell receptor (beta chain) was identified in a study of metastatic and nonmetastatic thyroid tumors. This clone was picked up a small number of times. The germline V and J ends were trimmed by 5 bases and 1 base, with 13 bases remaining between them. CDR1 and CDR2 (germline): KGHDR, SFDVKD. CDR3 size: 15 residues. Thyroid surgery had not been preceded by any treatment in any patient. MiXCR re-clonotyped the PCR reads for TCRdb. Of about 8,000 clones in the sample, roughly 24% were seen once. V and J are TRBV24-1 and TRBJ1-1; D gene unclear. The sample taken for sequencing was tumor tissue. The receptor's source is a female donor with papillary thyroid cancer or a benign thyroid nodule (not recorded which). Some clones in this sample may be carry-over from other donors' samples. CDR3 in amino acids: CATSAATRGNTEAFF. The CDR3 DNA reads as TGTGCCACCAGTGCCGCGACCCGGGGGAACACTGAAGCTTTCTTT.